The 27 T cell receptor beta chains below were found in one sample sequenced in a study of blood T cell repertoires in COVID-19. The protocol was immunoSEQ multiplex PCR, while the TCRdb copy is restricted to in-frame clones and leaves out a portion. The sample shows roughly 210,000 clones, under 90% of them seen only once. The source material was peripheral blood. The receptors were gathered from a woman older than 75 with COVID-19, enrolled during active disease.

With regard to this clone: In the same sample, other DNA sequences code for this CDR3. The chain recombines TRBV28 with TRBJ1-2; maybe TRBD1 (5 bases). The V end lost 8 bases, the J end lost 2 bases, and 9 bases lay between the germline ends. The CDR3 contains 12 residues. CDR1 is MDHEN, CDR2 SYDVKM, per germline. The CDR3 DNA is TGTGCCAGCGGGGGGACCAACTATGGCTACACCTTC. Amino acids: CASGGTNYGYTF.

This clone was recorded only once. This chain uses TRBV28 with TRBJ1-2, with 7 bases identical to TRBD1. Germline-derived CDR1 and CDR2 are MDHEN and SYDVKM. With 5 bases clipped from V and 3 bases from J, the junction kept 9 bases outside the gene matches. The CDR3 has 15 residues. The CDR3 bases are TGTGCCAGCAGTCGAACACAGGGGCTGGACTATGGCTACACCTTC. Translation gives CASSRTQGLDYGYTF.

This clone has a single count. This chain uses TRBV5-1 with TRBJ2-5, with TRBD1 identical over 9 bases. In germline, CDR1 is SGHRS, CDR2 YFSETQ. J lost 3 bases, V lost 3 bases, and 9 bases had no gene match. This CDR3 is built from 16 residues. The CDR3 sequence is CASSWVADRGEETQYF. CDR3 nucleotides: TGCGCCAGCAGCTGGGTTGCGGACAGGGGTGAAGAGACCCAGTACTTC.

The rearrangement links TRBV6-6 to TRBJ1-6, with D possibly TRBD1 on 5 matching bases. The germline gives CDR1 MNHNY, CDR2 SVGAGI (reference sequence). Trimming left V 7 bases short and J 13 bases short, with 20 bases between. This CDR3 region has 14 residues. The CDR3 protein is CASKQDAASWPLHF. In DNA, the CDR3 is TGTGCCAGCAAACAGGACGCGGCAAGTTGGCCCCTCCACTTT.

This clone was recorded a few times. Distinct nucleotide sequences in the sample also encode this CDR3. This rearrangement joins TRBV24-1 to TRBJ1-2; D is possibly TRBD1 (6 bases). The CDR3 totals 14 residues. Looked up from germline, CDR1 is KGHDR and CDR2 is SFDVKD. V was clipped by 4 bases and J by 6 bases, with 14 bases between them. CDR3 loop: CATSDRTGLHGYTF. For the CDR3, the DNA is TGTGCCACCAGTGACCGTACAGGGCTGCATGGCTACACCTTC.

The V call is TRBV3-1 (or the pseudogene TRBV3-2), the J call TRBJ2-3; 9 bases match TRBD2. Germline values: CDR1 LGHDT, CDR2 YNNKEL (reference sequence). V shed 11 bases and J 3 bases; nucleotides not matched to a gene: 15. The CDR3 sequence is 16 residues long. CDR3 sequence reads: CAVSSRAGGRTDTQYF. The CDR3 nucleotides are TGTGCCGTCTCATCGAGAGCGGGGGGCAGGACAGATACGCAGTATTTT.

CDR3: CASSPPVQGDYGYTF. The CDR3 region has the DNA TGTGCCAGCTCACCACCAGTCCAGGGTGACTATGGCTACACCTTC. The chain links TRBV18 to TRBJ1-2; the D gene is possibly TRBD1 (5 bases). CDR1 is KGHSH and CDR2 is LQKENI in the germline V gene. The CDR3 is 15 residues long. Trimming shortened V by 0 bases and J by 3 bases, and 11 bases separated the two germline ends.

The rearrangement uses TRBV3-1 (or the pseudogene TRBV3-2) and TRBJ2-3; 8 bases map to TRBD1. CDR3 length: 12 residues. Germline-derived CDR1 and CDR2 are LGHDT and YNNKEL (reference sequence). J was trimmed by 4 bases and V by 6 bases; bases with no gene match: 0. The CDR3 loop reads CASRQGADTQYF. The CDR3 DNA is TGTGCCAGCAGACAGGGGGCAGATACGCAGTATTTT.

This chain uses TRBV18 with TRBJ2-7; D is perhaps TRBD1 (6 bases). CDR1 is KGHSH, CDR2 LQKENI, per germline. The CDR3 consists of 12 residues. With 6 bases removed from V and 2 bases from J, the gap between germline ends came to 8 bases. This chain's CDR3 is CASSRDTYEQYV. The CDR3, as DNA: TGTGCCAGCTCCCGGGACACCTACGAGCAGTACGTC.

This chain uses TRBV10-1 with TRBJ1-1; D is possibly TRBD1 (5 bases). Looked up from germline, CDR1 is WNHNN and CDR2 is SYGVQD (reference sequence). Trimming took 6 bases from V and 2 from J, leaving 16 bases between them. CDR3 length: 15 residues. The CDR3 bases are TGCGCCAGCAGCGCTACAGGACGAGGTAACACTGAAGCTTTCTTT. It is translated as CASSATGRGNTEAFF.

V gene TRBV7-9 combines with J gene TRBJ1-1; perhaps TRBD1 as D (6 bases). Trimming cost V 5 bases and J 7 bases, with 8 bases left between them. CDR1 SEHNR and CDR2 FQNEAQ come from the germline V gene (reference sequence). The CDR3 loop spans 11 amino acids. The CDR3 nucleotides are TGTGCCAGCAGCATGGACAGTGAAGCTTTCTTT. Amino acids: CASSMDSEAFF.

The V and J genes are TRBV19 and TRBJ1-4, with a possible D match to TRBD1 (5 bases). Germline loops: CDR1 LNHDA, CDR2 SQIVND (reference sequence). V was pared by 3 bases and J by 8 bases, with 13 bases between. The CDR3 is 14 amino acids. The CDR3 sequence is CASSIGQGLEKLFF. DNA of the CDR3: TGTGCCAGTAGTATTGGTCAGGGATTGGAAAAACTGTTTTTT.

As concerns this clone: Other DNA sequences from this sample encode an identical CDR3 as well. The chain is built from TRBV19 and TRBJ1-1, with 8 nucleotides matching TRBD1. CDR1 and CDR2 from the germline V gene are LNHDA and SQIVND (reference sequence). CDR3 length: 14 residues. V trimming: 5 bases; J trimming: 1 base; junction bases outside the gene matches: 3. CDR3 sequence reads: CASSPGQGNTEAFF. The CDR3 bases are TGTGCCAGTAGTCCCGGACAGGGGAACACTGAAGCTTTCTTT.

The chain links TRBV18 to TRBJ2-6; 8 bases fit TRBD1. V lost 5 bases and J lost 0; bases outside the gene matches: 12. The CDR3 runs to 19 residues. From germline, CDR1 is KGHSH and CDR2 LQKENI. CDR3: CASSTIAGTGLSGANVLTF. Here the CDR3 DNA reads TGTGCCAGCTCAACAATCGCCGGGACAGGACTCTCTGGGGCCAACGTCCTGACTTTC.

The chain couples TRBV18 to TRBJ1-2; the match to TRBD1 covers 9 bases. V dropped 1 base and J dropped 2; count of bases not matched to a gene: 14. CDR3 length: 19 amino acids. Per germline, CDR1 KGHSH and CDR2 LQKENI. The CDR3 loop reads CASSPLGMGQGAENYGYTF. The DNA of the CDR3 is TGTGCCAGCTCACCACTTGGGATGGGACAGGGTGCGGAGAACTATGGCTACACCTTC.

This chain links TRBV28 with TRBJ1-2, with TRBD1 identical over 7 bases. Germline assignment: CDR1 MDHEN and CDR2 SYDVKM. The CDR3 loop spans 14 amino acids. J lost 4 bases, V lost 5 bases, and 7 bases had no gene match. CDR3 region: CASSPRGRTYGYTF. The CDR3 DNA reads as TGTGCCAGCAGTCCGAGGGGGCGAACCTATGGCTACACCTTC.

The chain has TRBV6-2 or TRBV6-3 and TRBJ1-2, with 7 nucleotides matching TRBD1. Germline CDR1 and CDR2: MNHEY and SVGEGT. The CDR3 is 14 residues long. The V gene end was trimmed by 3 bases and the J gene end by 5 bases; junction bases not matched to a gene: 6. The CDR3 DNA reads as TGTGCCAGCAGTTATCCACAGGGGAGGTATGGCTACACCTTC. It translates to CASSYPQGRYGYTF.

J is TRBJ1-6 and V is TRBV7-9; D is uncertain. Germline V gene data show CDR1 as SEHNR and CDR2 as FQNEAQ (reference sequence). The CDR3 covers 13 residues. With 5 bases removed from V and 11 bases from J, the gap between germline ends came to 13 bases. The CDR3 bases are TGTGCCAGCAGCCCGCCGGGGAAAACACCCCTCCACTTT. As protein: CASSPPGKTPLHF. Full variable domain (rest looked up from reference TRBV7-9 and TRBJ1-6): DTGVSQNPRHKITKRGQNVTFRCDPISEHNRLYWYRQTLGQGPEFLTYFQNEAQLEKSRLLSDRFSAERPKGSFSTLEIQRTEQGDSAMYLCASSPPGKTPLHFGNGTRLTVT.

The genes are TRBV18 and TRBJ1-1; TRBD1 agrees at 9 bases. Germline V CDR1 and CDR2: KGHSH, LQKENI. V shed 3 bases and J 0 bases; nucleotides not matched to a gene: 11. The length of the CDR3 is 18 residues. CDR3 in DNA: TGTGCCAGCTCACCGATACGGGGGACAGGGACCTTGAACACTGAAGCTTTCTTT. Translating it yields CASSPIRGTGTLNTEAFF.

V usage is TRBV30 and J usage is TRBJ1-2; possibly TRBD1 for D (6 bases). CDR3 length: 12 amino acids. The germline V gene encodes CDR1 GTSNPN and CDR2 SVGIG (reference sequence). The V and J ends lost 5 bases and 6 bases respectively, with 13 bases between them. The CDR3 protein is CAWYRDLNGYTF. CDR3 DNA: TGTGCCTGGTACAGGGATTTGAATGGCTACACCTTC. The full variable domain, in which reference TRBV30 and TRBJ1-2 provide the parts outside the CDR3, is SQTIHQWPATLVQPVGSPLSLECTVEGTSNPNLYWYRQAAGRGLQLLFYSVGIGQISSEVPQNLSASRPQDRQFILSSKKLLLSDSGFYLCAWYRDLNGYTFGSGTRLTVV.

The V and J genes are TRBV28 and TRBJ1-6, with 7 bases aligning to TRBD1. Germline V gives CDR1 MDHEN, CDR2 SYDVKM. V lost 5 bases and J lost 10; bases outside the gene matches: 2. The CDR3 is made up of 12 amino acids. CDR3 DNA sequence: TGTGCCAGCAGTGACAGGGAGTCACCCCTCCACTTT. It is translated as CASSDRESPLHF.

The chain recombines TRBV28 with TRBJ1-4, with TRBD1 as a possible D gene (6 bases). Germline CDR1 MDHEN, CDR2 SYDVKM. V was shortened by 4 bases and J by 5 bases, with 14 bases between the two germline ends. CDR3 length: 15 amino acids. Written as DNA, the CDR3 is TGTGCCAGCAGTTCCAACAGGGCATGGAATGAAAAACTGTTTTTT. Its translation is CASSSNRAWNEKLFF.

V gene TRBV20-1 combines with J gene TRBJ1-1, with TRBD1 matching over 12 bases. V gave up 3 bases and J gave up 6 bases; unmatched junction bases: 17. This CDR3 is built from 18 residues. CDR1 and CDR2 from the germline V gene are DFQATT and SNEGSKA (reference sequence). The CDR3 is CSASGGQGALIGVAEAFF. The CDR3 coding sequence is TGCAGTGCTAGTGGGGGACAGGGGGCGCTAATCGGGGTCGCTGAAGCTTTCTTT.

V is TRBV5-1 and J is TRBJ2-2, with no clear D. Germline V CDR1 and CDR2: SGHRS, YFSETQ. V lost 0 bases, J lost 4 bases, and 7 bases lay in between. The CDR3 sequence is 14 residues long. The chain's CDR3 is CASSLDRSTGELFF. In nucleotides, the CDR3 is TGCGCCAGCAGCTTGGACAGAAGCACCGGGGAGCTGTTTTTT.

This clone was recorded once. This chain links TRBV13 with TRBJ2-7, with 8 nucleotides matching TRBD1. This CDR3 is built from 15 residues. The trim removed 1 base at V and 4 bases at J, leaving 6 bases unmatched. Germline CDR1 and CDR2: PRHDT and FYEKMQ (reference sequence). This CDR3 is CASSLEGRGQYEQYF. The CDR3 region has the DNA TGTGCCAGCAGCTTAGAGGGCAGGGGGCAATACGAGCAGTACTTC.

Details on this clone: The same CDR3 arises from other DNA sequences in this sample as well. The V and J genes are TRBV28 and TRBJ2-2; D gene ambiguous. Germline CDR1 is MDHEN and CDR2 is SYDVKM. Trimming left V 2 bases short and J 0 bases short, with 4 bases between. The CDR3 totals 14 residues. The CDR3 spells CASSLPTNTGELFF. The CDR3 DNA reads TGTGCCAGCAGTTTACCAACGAACACCGGGGAGCTGTTTTTT.

The chain joins TRBV7-2 to TRBJ2-4; D is perhaps TRBD1 (5 bases). Germline CDR1 SGHTA, CDR2 FQGNSA. Trimming removed 1 base at V and 8 bases at J, with 15 bases between. The CDR3 is 15 amino acids. CDR3 bases: TGTGCCAGCAGCTTAGTAGGGGCATCTGGGGACATTCAGTACTTC. Amino acid sequence: CASSLVGASGDIQYF.